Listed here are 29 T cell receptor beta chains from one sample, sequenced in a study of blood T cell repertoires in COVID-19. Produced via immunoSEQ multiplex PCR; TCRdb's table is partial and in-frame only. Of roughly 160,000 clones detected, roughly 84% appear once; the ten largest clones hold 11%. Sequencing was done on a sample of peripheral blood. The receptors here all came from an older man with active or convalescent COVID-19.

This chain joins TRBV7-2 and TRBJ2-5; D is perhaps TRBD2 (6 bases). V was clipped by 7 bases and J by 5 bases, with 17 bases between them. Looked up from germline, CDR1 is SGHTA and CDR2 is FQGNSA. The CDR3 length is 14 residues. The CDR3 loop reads CASNRAASVETQYF. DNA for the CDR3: TGTGCCAGCAACCGCGCCGCTAGCGTGGAGACCCAGTACTTC.

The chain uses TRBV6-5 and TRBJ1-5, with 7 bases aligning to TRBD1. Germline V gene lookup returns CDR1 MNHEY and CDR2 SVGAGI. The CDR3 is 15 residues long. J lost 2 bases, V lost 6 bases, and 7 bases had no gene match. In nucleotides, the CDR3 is TGTGCCAGCAGGTCAGGGGGGTCTGGCAATCAGCCCCAGCATTTT. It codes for CASRSGGSGNQPQHF.

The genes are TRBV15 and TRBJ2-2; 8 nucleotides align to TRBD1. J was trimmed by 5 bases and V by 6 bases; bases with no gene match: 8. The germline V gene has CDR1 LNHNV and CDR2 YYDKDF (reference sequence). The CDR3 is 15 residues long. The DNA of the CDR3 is TGTGCCACCAGTTCCGGGACAGGAAAAACCGGGGAGCTGTTTTTT. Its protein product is CATSSGTGKTGELFF.

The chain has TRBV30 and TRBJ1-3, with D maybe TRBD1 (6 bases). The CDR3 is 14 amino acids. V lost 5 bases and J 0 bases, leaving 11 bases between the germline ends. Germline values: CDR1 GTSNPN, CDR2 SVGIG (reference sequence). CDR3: CAWDRPFSGNTIYF. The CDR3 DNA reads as TGTGCCTGGGACAGGCCCTTCTCTGGAAACACCATATATTTT.

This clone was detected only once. The CDR3: CATSRQGRSTDTQYF. CDR3 coding DNA: TGTGCCACCTCCAGACAGGGAAGAAGCACAGATACGCAGTATTTT. The chain combines TRBV15 with TRBJ2-3, with 7 bases that match TRBD1. In germline, CDR1 is LNHNV, CDR2 YYDKDF (reference sequence). The CDR3 totals 15 residues. V lost 8 bases, J lost 0 bases, and 8 bases stayed unmatched.

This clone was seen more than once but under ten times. The CDR3 loop reads CASSLNAANEQFF. CDR3 sequence (DNA): TGTGCCAGCAGCTTAAACGCAGCGAACGAGCAGTTCTTC. The V call is TRBV7-2, the J call TRBJ2-1; D not certain. CDR3 size: 13 residues. Germline CDR1 and CDR2: SGHTA and FQGNSA. Trimming pared 2 bases from V and 10 bases from J, leaving 12 bases between.

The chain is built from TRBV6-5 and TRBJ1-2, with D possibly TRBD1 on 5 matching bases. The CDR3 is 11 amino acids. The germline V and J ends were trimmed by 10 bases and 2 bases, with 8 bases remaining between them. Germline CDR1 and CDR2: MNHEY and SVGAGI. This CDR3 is CATHRNYGYTF. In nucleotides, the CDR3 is TGTGCCACCCACAGGAACTATGGCTACACCTTC.

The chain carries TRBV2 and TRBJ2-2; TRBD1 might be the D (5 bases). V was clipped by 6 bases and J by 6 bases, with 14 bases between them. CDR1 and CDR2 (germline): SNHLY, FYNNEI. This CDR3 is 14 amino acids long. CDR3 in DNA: TGTGCCAGCAGCCCTCTCAGGGATCCCGGGGAGCTGTTTTTT. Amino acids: CASSPLRDPGELFF.

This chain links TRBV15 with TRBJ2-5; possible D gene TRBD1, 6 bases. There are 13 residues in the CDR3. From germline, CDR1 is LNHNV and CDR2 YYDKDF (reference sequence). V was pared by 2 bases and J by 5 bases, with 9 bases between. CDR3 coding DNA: TGTGCCACCAGCAGACAGGGGTACGAGACCCAGTACTTC. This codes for CATSRQGYETQYF.

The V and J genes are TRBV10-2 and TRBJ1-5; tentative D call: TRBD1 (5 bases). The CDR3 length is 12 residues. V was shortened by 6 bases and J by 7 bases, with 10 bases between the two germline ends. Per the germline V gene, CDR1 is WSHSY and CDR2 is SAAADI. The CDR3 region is CASRDQGQPQHF. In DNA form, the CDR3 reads TGCGCCAGCAGAGACCAGGGACAGCCCCAGCATTTT.

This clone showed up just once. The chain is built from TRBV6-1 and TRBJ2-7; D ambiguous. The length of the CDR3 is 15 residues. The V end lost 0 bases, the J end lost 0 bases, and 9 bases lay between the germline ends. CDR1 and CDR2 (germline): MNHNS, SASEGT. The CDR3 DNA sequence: TGTGCCAGCAGTGAAGCATGGAGCACCTCCTACGAGCAGTACTTC. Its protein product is CASSEAWSTSYEQYF.

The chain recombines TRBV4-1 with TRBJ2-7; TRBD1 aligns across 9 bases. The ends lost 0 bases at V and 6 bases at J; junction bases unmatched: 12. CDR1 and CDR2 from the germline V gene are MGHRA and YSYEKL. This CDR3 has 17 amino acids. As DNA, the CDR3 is TGCGCCAGCAGCCAAGAGTACAGGGGGCGATTAGTTGGCGAGCAGTACTTC. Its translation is CASSQEYRGRLVGEQYF.

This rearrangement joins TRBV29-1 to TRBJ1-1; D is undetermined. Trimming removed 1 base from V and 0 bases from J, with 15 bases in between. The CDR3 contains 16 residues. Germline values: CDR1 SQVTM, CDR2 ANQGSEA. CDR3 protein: CSVEGPRGVVNTEAFF. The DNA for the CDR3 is TGCAGCGTTGAAGGCCCCCGGGGAGTTGTGAACACTGAAGCTTTCTTT.

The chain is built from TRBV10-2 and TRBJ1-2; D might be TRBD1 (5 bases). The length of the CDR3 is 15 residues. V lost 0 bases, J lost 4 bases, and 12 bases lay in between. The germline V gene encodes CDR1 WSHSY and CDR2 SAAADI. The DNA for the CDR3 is TGCGCCAGCAGTGAGTCGATTGGGGGAGGCTATGGCTACACCTTC. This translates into CASSESIGGGYGYTF.

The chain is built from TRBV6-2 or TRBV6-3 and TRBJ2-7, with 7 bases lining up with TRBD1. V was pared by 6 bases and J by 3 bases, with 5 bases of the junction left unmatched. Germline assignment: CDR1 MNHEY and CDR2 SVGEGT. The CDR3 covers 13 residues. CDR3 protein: CASSRDRDYEQYF. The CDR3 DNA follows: TGTGCCAGCAGCCGGGACAGAGACTACGAGCAGTACTTC.

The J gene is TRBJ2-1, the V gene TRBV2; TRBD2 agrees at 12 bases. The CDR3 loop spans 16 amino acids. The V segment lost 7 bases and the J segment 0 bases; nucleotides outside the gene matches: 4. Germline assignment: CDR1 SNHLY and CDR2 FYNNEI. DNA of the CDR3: TGTGCCAGCACTCAACTAGCGGGGGGCTCCTACAATGAGCAGTTCTTC. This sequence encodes CASTQLAGGSYNEQFF.

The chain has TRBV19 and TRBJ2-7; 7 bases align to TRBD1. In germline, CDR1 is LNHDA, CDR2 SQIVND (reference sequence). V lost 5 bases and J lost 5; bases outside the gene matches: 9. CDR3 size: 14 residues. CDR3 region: CASSPGQRLNEQYF. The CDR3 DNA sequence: TGTGCCAGTAGTCCGGGACAGCGATTAAACGAGCAGTACTTC.

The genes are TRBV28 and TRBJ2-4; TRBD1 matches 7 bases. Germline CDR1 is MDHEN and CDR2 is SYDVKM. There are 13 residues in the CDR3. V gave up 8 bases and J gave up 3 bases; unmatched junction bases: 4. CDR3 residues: CASRDRVKNIQYF. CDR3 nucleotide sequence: TGTGCCAGCCGAGACAGGGTCAAAAACATTCAGTACTTC.

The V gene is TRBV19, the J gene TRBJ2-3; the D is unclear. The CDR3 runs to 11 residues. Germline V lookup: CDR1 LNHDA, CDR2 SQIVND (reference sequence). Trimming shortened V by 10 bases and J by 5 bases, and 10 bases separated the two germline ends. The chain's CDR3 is CATTARDTQYF. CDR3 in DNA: TGTGCCACGACTGCCCGAGATACGCAGTATTTT.

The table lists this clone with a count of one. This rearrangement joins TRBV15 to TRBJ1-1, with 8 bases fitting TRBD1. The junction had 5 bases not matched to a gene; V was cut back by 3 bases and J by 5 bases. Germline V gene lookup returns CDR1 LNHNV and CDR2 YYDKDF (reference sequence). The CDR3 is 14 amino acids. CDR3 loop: CATSRGRQGTEAFF. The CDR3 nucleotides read TGTGCCACCAGCAGGGGTAGACAGGGGACTGAAGCTTTCTTT.

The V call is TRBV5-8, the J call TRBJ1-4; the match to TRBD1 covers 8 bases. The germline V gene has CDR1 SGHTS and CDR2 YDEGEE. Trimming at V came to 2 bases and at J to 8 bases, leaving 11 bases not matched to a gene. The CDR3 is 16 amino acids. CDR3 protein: CASSFSPGQDAEKLFF. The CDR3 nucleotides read TGTGCCAGCAGCTTCTCCCCGGGACAGGACGCGGAAAAACTGTTTTTT.

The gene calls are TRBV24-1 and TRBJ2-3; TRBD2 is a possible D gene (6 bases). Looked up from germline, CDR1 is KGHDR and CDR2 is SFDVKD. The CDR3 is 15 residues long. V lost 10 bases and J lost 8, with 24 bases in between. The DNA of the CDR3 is TGTGCCACTTCTCGAGAGGGACTCCCGACTTCTACGCAGTATTTT. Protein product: CATSREGLPTSTQYF.

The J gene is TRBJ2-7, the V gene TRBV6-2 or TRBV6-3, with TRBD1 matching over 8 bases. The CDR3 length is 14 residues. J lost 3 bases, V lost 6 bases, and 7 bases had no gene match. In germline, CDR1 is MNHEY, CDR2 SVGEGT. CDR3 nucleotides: TGTGCCAGCAGCCCAAGGACAGGGATCTACGAGCAGTACTTC. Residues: CASSPRTGIYEQYF.

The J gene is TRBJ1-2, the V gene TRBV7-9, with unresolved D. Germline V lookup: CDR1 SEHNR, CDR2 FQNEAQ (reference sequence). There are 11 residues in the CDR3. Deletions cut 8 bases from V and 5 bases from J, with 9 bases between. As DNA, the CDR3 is TGTGCCAGCGGAGGGATTTATGGCTACACCTTC. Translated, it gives CASGGIYGYTF.

This CDR3 reads CASSRVGLAGNNEQFF. The CDR3 DNA sequence: TGTGCCAGTAGTAGGGTTGGCCTAGCGGGAAACAATGAGCAGTTCTTC. This sequence joins TRBV19 and TRBJ2-1; 9 bases are a match to TRBD2. Unmatched junction bases numbered 9, after V lost 4 bases and J lost 5 bases. Germline CDR1 and CDR2: LNHDA and SQIVND (reference sequence). The CDR3 sequence is 16 residues long.

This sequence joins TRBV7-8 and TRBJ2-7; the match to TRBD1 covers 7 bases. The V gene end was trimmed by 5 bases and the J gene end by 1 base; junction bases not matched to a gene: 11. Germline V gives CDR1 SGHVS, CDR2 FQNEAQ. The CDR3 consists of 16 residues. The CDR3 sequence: CASSQGGGTASYEQYF. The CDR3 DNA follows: TGTGCCAGCAGCCAAGGCGGTGGGACAGCGTCCTACGAGCAGTACTTC.

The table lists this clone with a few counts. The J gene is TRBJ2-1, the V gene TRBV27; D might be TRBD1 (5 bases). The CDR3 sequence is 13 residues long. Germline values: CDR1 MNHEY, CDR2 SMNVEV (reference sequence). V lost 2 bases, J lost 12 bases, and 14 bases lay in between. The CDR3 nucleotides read TGTGCCAGCAGTTTAGACAGAACCAAGGGGCAGTTCTTC. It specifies CASSLDRTKGQFF.

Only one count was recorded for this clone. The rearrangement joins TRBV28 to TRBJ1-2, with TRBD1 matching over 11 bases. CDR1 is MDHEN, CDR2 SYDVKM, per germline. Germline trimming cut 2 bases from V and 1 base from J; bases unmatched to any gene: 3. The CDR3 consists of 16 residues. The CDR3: CASSLADRGLNYGYTF. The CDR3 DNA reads TGTGCCAGCAGTTTAGCGGACAGGGGGCTTAACTATGGCTACACCTTC.

CDR3 nucleotide sequence: TGCGCCAGCAGCTTGGGACCCTTAACAGGGGATAACTATGGCTACACCTTC. Translated: CASSLGPLTGDNYGYTF. This sequence joins TRBV5-1 and TRBJ1-2; 7 bases agree with TRBD1. Trimming removed 0 bases from V and 1 base from J; junction bases left unmatched: 9. The CDR3 runs 17 residues. Germline V gene lookup returns CDR1 SGHRS and CDR2 YFSETQ.